Each of the 14 T cell receptor beta chains below was sequenced from the same sample in a study of blood T cell repertoires in COVID-19. Libraries were prepared by immunoSEQ multiplex PCR; TCRdb keeps only in-frame clonotypes and omits some of them. In the table there are around 220,000 clones, about 85% of which are singletons. The sample taken for sequencing was PBMCs or T cells enriched from blood (not recorded which). These receptors came from a woman in her thirties with acute COVID-19.

The chain couples TRBV12-3 or TRBV12-4 to TRBJ2-3; D is ambiguous. The CDR3 covers 13 residues. With 6 bases removed from V and 2 bases from J, the gap between germline ends came to 9 bases. Here the CDR3 DNA reads TGTGCCAGCAGGCGTCCAAACACAGATACGCAGTATTTT. Translated: CASRRPNTDTQYF.

This chain uses TRBV19 with TRBJ1-2; 9 nucleotides align to TRBD1. After removal of 5 bases from V and 8 bases from J, the junction contained 12 bases not matched to a gene. CDR1 is LNHDA and CDR2 is SQIVND in the germline V gene (reference sequence). This CDR3 has 15 residues. As DNA, the CDR3 is TGTGCCAGTAGTCTCCTCCCGGGACAGGGACGGGGCTACACCTTC. It specifies CASSLLPGQGRGYTF.

The rearrangement uses TRBV25-1 and TRBJ2-7, with 9 bases identical to TRBD1. Germline CDR1 MGHDK, CDR2 SYGVNS. The CDR3 length is 15 residues. With 7 bases clipped from V and 2 bases from J, the junction kept 9 bases outside the gene matches. For the CDR3, the DNA is TGTGCCAGCACCACCAAGGACAGGGGAACCTACGAGCAGTACTTC. This encodes CASTTKDRGTYEQYF.

V gene TRBV28 combines with J gene TRBJ1-6; perhaps TRBD1 as D (5 bases). Germline CDR1 MDHEN, CDR2 SYDVKM. Trimming shortened V by 6 bases and J by 0 bases, and 18 bases separated the two germline ends. The CDR3 has 18 residues. CDR3 loop: CASRDSWRGSSYNSPLHF. Here the CDR3 DNA reads TGTGCCAGCAGGGACTCTTGGCGGGGGAGCTCCTATAATTCACCCCTCCACTTT.

This chain connects TRBV6-5 to TRBJ2-7, with 9 bases aligning to TRBD1. Germline trimming cut 6 bases from V and 9 bases from J; bases unmatched to any gene: 12. CDR3 size: 14 residues. Germline-derived CDR1 and CDR2 are MNHEY and SVGAGI. CDR3 sequence: CASSPGQGPSSQYF. The DNA of the CDR3 is TGTGCCAGCAGCCCGGGACAGGGTCCGTCATCGCAGTACTTC.

In this sample, this clone turned up a few times. The J gene is TRBJ1-2, the V gene TRBV10-3; no clear D gene. The CDR3 extends over 14 amino acids. Germline V lookup: CDR1 ENHRY, CDR2 SYGVKD. V was clipped by 7 bases and J by 1 base, with 13 bases between them. The chain's CDR3 is CAITPRQDNYGYTF. In nucleotides, the CDR3 is TGTGCCATCACCCCCCGGCAGGATAACTATGGCTACACCTTC.

The J gene is TRBJ2-3, the V gene TRBV5-1; D perhaps matches TRBD1 (5 bases). This CDR3 spans 14 amino acids. Germline CDR1 and CDR2: SGHRS and YFSETQ. V was pared by 6 bases and J by 0 bases, with 11 bases between. The CDR3 nucleotides are TGCGCCAGCACACAGGATCCTAGCACAGATACGCAGTATTTT. Translated, it gives CASTQDPSTDTQYF.

The chain is built from TRBV5-1 and TRBJ1-2; the match to TRBD1 covers 7 bases. Looked up from germline, CDR1 is SGHRS and CDR2 is YFSETQ. With 4 bases clipped from V and 6 bases from J, the junction kept 3 bases outside the gene matches. The length of the CDR3 is 12 residues. In DNA, the CDR3 is TGCGCCAGCAGCATAGACAGGGATGGCTACACCTTC. It translates to CASSIDRDGYTF.

The chain combines TRBV6-5 with TRBJ1-1, with 11 bases aligning to TRBD1. Germline assignment: CDR1 MNHEY and CDR2 SVGAGI. CDR3 length: 16 amino acids. The junction had 8 bases not matched to a gene; V was cut back by 4 bases and J by 4 bases. CDR3 residues: CASSSQRGQGGTEAFF. Here the CDR3 DNA reads TGTGCCAGCAGTTCGCAAAGGGGACAGGGGGGCACTGAAGCTTTCTTT.

The gene calls are TRBV14 and TRBJ1-2, with a weak D call TRBD1 (6 bases). Trimming pared 8 bases from V and 2 bases from J, leaving 12 bases between. This CDR3 is built from 13 residues. CDR1 is SGHDN, CDR2 FVKESK, per germline. The CDR3 bases are TGTGCCAGCTCGGACAGCGCCAACTATGGCTACACCTTC. As protein: CASSDSANYGYTF.

V usage is TRBV7-6 and J usage is TRBJ2-1, with 9 bases lining up with TRBD2. CDR3 length: 16 amino acids. Per germline, CDR1 SGHVS and CDR2 FNYEAQ. V trimming: 3 bases; J trimming: 5 bases; junction bases outside the gene matches: 8. Here the CDR3 reads CASSFLAGDKDNEQFF. CDR3 coding DNA: TGTGCCAGCAGCTTCTTAGCGGGGGATAAAGACAATGAGCAGTTCTTC.

The chain is built from TRBV19 and TRBJ2-2; TRBD1 might be the D (5 bases). The V gene's germline CDR1 is LNHDA and CDR2 SQIVND (reference sequence). This CDR3 contains 15 residues. V was shortened by 7 bases and J by 4 bases, with 16 bases between the two germline ends. DNA for the CDR3: TGTGCCAGTAAGGCCAATCAGGGTTTCACCGGGGAGCTGTTTTTT. This gives the protein CASKANQGFTGELFF.

The chain links TRBV15 to TRBJ2-7; 7 bases fit TRBD1. Germline CDR1 LNHNV, CDR2 YYDKDF (reference sequence). The CDR3 loop spans 14 amino acids. V was pared by 3 bases and J by 3 bases, with 5 bases of the junction left unmatched. CDR3 DNA: TGTGCCACCAGCAGGGATAGGGGGCTCTACGAGCAGTACTTC. Encoded protein: CATSRDRGLYEQYF.

The CDR3 nucleotides are TGTGCCAGTGGGACTAGCGGTGGGGATACGCAGTATTTT. It yields the protein CASGTSGGDTQYF. This rearrangement joins TRBV19 to TRBJ2-3; 11 bases line up with TRBD2. The length of the CDR3 is 13 residues. Germline V lookup: CDR1 LNHDA, CDR2 SQIVND (reference sequence). Trimming removed 8 bases from V and 6 bases from J; junction bases left unmatched: 4.